A single sample gave rise to the 7 T cell receptor beta chains below, sequenced in a study of early stage breast cancer tumors. This table comes from immunoSEQ multiplex PCR, and its TCRdb copy is limited to in-frame clones, with some not included. Of about 1,600 clones in the sample, 79% are singletons; the top ten hold approximately 8.4%. Sample: normal breast tissue next to the tumor. These receptors were obtained from a person aged 70 to 85 with breast cancer.

CDR3 coding DNA: TGTGCCAGCAGTCCCCCATGGGGGCTGAATTCACCCCTCCACTTT. Its protein is CASSPPWGLNSPLHF. The chain carries TRBV28 and TRBJ1-6; tentative D call: TRBD1 (6 bases). V shed 5 bases and J shed 7 bases, with 15 bases lying between them. CDR1 MDHEN and CDR2 SYDVKM come from the germline V gene. The CDR3 is 15 amino acids.

V usage is TRBV29-1 and J usage is TRBJ2-3, with unresolved D. V lost 3 bases to trimming and J lost 1 base, with 8 bases between them. The length of the CDR3 is 13 residues. Germline CDR1 reads SQVTM; CDR2 reads ANQGSEA. In nucleotides, the CDR3 is TGCAGCGTTGATCCGCAGGGCACAGATACGCAGTATTTT. Translating gives CSVDPQGTDTQYF.

The CDR3 is CASSEAAHGYTF. The CDR3 coding sequence is TGTGCCAGCAGTGAAGCTGCGCATGGCTACACCTTC. This chain joins TRBV6-1 and TRBJ1-2; D call uncertain. Germline V CDR1 and CDR2: MNHNS, SASEGT. The germline V and J ends were trimmed by 0 bases and 6 bases, with 5 bases remaining between them. This CDR3 region has 12 residues.

The V gene is TRBV5-4, the J gene TRBJ1-4; 9 nucleotides agree with TRBD1. With V trimmed by 4 bases and J by 7 bases, 8 bases remained unmatched. The CDR3 length is 15 residues. The germline gives CDR1 SGHNT, CDR2 YYREEE (reference sequence). The DNA of the CDR3 is TGTGCCAGCAGCCCCACCGGGACAGGGCGTGAAAAACTGTTTTTT. It is translated as CASSPTGTGREKLFF.

The rearrangement links TRBV4-3 to TRBJ1-5; no reliable D call. Trimming left V 0 bases short and J 2 bases short, with 5 bases between. This CDR3 contains 14 residues. CDR1 and CDR2 (germline): LGHNA, YSLEER. The CDR3 spells CASSQDEGNQPQHF. The CDR3 nucleotides read TGCGCCAGCAGCCAAGATGAGGGCAATCAGCCCCAGCATTTT.

This chain uses TRBV12-2 with TRBJ2-2; no DNA check was done on the table's D call, TRBD1. TRBV12-2 is termed a pseudogene. This CDR3 comprises 20 residues. DNA of the CDR3: TGTGCAAGTCGCCAACCACGACAGGGGGCTACTCCAGGCGACACCGGGGAGCTGTTTTTT. It is translated as CASRQPRQGATPGDTGELFF.

In nucleotides, the CDR3 is TGTGCCAGCAGTCTCCGGACAGGGGGCCTCGAGCAGTACTTC. Amino acid sequence: CASSLRTGGLEQYF. The chain carries TRBV6-1 and TRBJ2-7; TRBD1 matches 11 bases. J was trimmed by 6 bases and V by 5 bases; bases with no gene match: 6. CDR3 length equals 14 residues. Germline V gives CDR1 MNHNS, CDR2 SASEGT.